This passage covers 4 T cell receptor beta chains from one sample sequenced in a study of metastatic and nonmetastatic thyroid tumors. TCRdb re-called the PCR reads via MiXCR. The table includes roughly 10,000 clones, 25% to 35% detected once. Not a single patient had been given any form of treatment at any point before undergoing thyroid surgery. Input material: tumor tissue. The receptors were sampled from a female donor with papillary thyroid cancer or a benign thyroid nodule (not recorded which). Some clones in this sample may be carry-over from other donors' samples.

The chain recombines TRBV20-1 with TRBJ1-2; D possibly corresponds to TRBD1 (5 bases). The V end was cut by 1 base, the J end by 4 bases, with 13 bases between. CDR3 length: 14 amino acids. Germline V CDR1 and CDR2: DFQATT, SNEGSKA (reference sequence). CDR3 sequence reads: CSARAQTASYGYTF. Here the CDR3 DNA reads TGCAGTGCTAGAGCCCAGACAGCTTCCTATGGCTACACCTTC.

The V and J genes are TRBV20-1 and TRBJ2-7; 8 bases line up with TRBD2. The junction had 7 bases not matched to a gene; V was cut back by 5 bases and J by 4 bases. In germline, CDR1 is DFQATT, CDR2 SNEGSKA (reference sequence). The CDR3 sequence is 13 residues long. The CDR3 spells CSAEGGLVYEQYF. The CDR3 DNA follows: TGCAGTGCTGAAGGGGGACTAGTGTACGAGCAGTACTTC.

The rearrangement links TRBV7-2 to TRBJ2-3; a weak D match, TRBD2 (6 bases). This CDR3 region has 14 residues. Trimming left V 6 bases short and J 1 base short, with 11 bases between. Germline V gives CDR1 SGHTA, CDR2 FQGNSA. The CDR3 loop reads CASSRRAGTDTQYF. DNA for the CDR3: TGTGCCAGCAGTCGGAGGGCCGGCACAGATACGCAGTATTTT.

The J gene is TRBJ1-6, the V gene TRBV28; a weak D match, TRBD1 (6 bases). CDR1 is MDHEN and CDR2 is SYDVKM in the germline V gene. This CDR3 is 16 amino acids long. Trimming pared 8 bases from V and 1 base from J, leaving 15 bases between. CDR3 in amino acids: CASSLGGQSYNSPLHF. The DNA of the CDR3 is TGTGCCAGCTCACTAGGGGGTCAGTCCTATAATTCACCCCTCCACTTT.